This T cell receptor (beta chain) was recorded in a study of blood T cell repertoires in COVID-19. Sequencing used immunoSEQ multiplex PCR; TCRdb keeps in-frame clones, though not all of them. Of roughly 260,000 clones listed, about 90% are singletons. Participant age was roughly 18 to 90 years, and participants resided in fewer than 30 US areas. Cohort placement rested on clinical history that participants reported themselves. CDR3 length: 15 residues. CDR1 is SGHDN and CDR2 is FVKESK in the germline V gene. V was shortened by 0 bases and J by 6 bases, with 12 bases between the two germline ends. V gene TRBV14 combines with J gene TRBJ2-1, with D maybe TRBD1 (6 bases). The sample taken for sequencing was PBMCs or T cells enriched from blood (not recorded which). This clonotype was sampled from a human donor in a cohort exposed to, infected with or recovered from COVID-19 (not recorded which). The donor label of this sample is uncertain. The CDR3 nucleotides read TGTGCCAGCAGCCAAGACCCCCGCAGGGGCAATGAGCAGTTCTTC. Translated: CASSQDPRRGNEQFF.